Listed below are T cell receptor beta chains from one sample, sequenced in a study of blood T cells in healthy people across ages. One entry per CDR3 protein results from TCRdb running MiXCR on the 5' RACE reads. This sample has 750,000 to 950,000 distinct CDR3 sequences, with approximately 53% found just once. What was sequenced was blood. Receptors were obtained from a man at least 80 years old in good health. CDR3s include the opening cysteine and the closing phenylalanine or tryptophan. The D gene is left open where the match is weak. Clone size is shown for a subset of rows, as once, few, many or a class of expanded clone.

D gene	clone size	V gene	J gene	CDR3 DNA	CDR3 protein
TRBD1	few	TRBV24-1	TRBJ2-3	TGTGCCACCAGTGATTTGGGGACAGGGGTCGCAACAGATACGCAGTATTTT	CATSDLGTGVATDTQYF
TRBD1	few	TRBV20-1	TRBJ2-7	TGCAGTGCTAGCACCGGGACAGGGAACCCCTACGAGCAGTACTTC	CSASTGTGNPYEQYF
TRBD2	NA	TRBV5-1	TRBJ2-1	TGCGCCAGCAGCTTGGACGGCGGGAGTTTTTGGAATGAGCAGTTCTTC	CASSLDGGSFWNEQFF
NA	few	TRBV20-1	TRBJ2-5	TGCAGTGCTAGTGAAGGGAAAGAGACCCAGTACTTC	CSASEGKETQYF
TRBD2	NA	TRBV6-5	TRBJ2-5	TGTGCCAGCAGACTAGCGGGACGACCGCAAGAGACCCAGTACTTC	CASRLAGRPQETQYF
NA	few	TRBV21-1	TRBJ2-7	TGTGCCAGCAGCAAAGGAGACCAGGAAAGGGACTACTGCGAGCAGTACTTC	CASSKGDQERDYCEQYF
TRBD2	NA	TRBV20-1	TRBJ2-3	TGCAGTGCTAGAGATGTAGCTAGCGGGAGCCCAGATACGCAGTATTTT	CSARDVASGSPDTQYF
NA	NA	TRBV2	TRBJ1-4	TGTGCCAGCAGCCAGTTAGCCGCAACTAATGAAAAACTGTTTTTT	CASSQLAATNEKLFF
NA	many	TRBV5-1	TRBJ1-1	TGCGCCAGCGGGCCGGCCACTGAAGCTTTCTTT	CASGPATEAFF
NA	NA	TRBV12-3/TRBV12-4	TRBJ1-2	TGTGCCAGCAGTTTAGGGCCCCCAGGGAGCTATGGCTACACCTTC	CASSLGPPGSYGYTF
TRBD2	few	TRBV5-1	TRBJ2-3	TGTGCCAGCAGTTTAGCTAGCGGGAGGGTGGATACGCAGTATTTT	CASSLASGRVDTQYF
NA	NA	TRBV7-2	TRBJ1-2	TGTGCCAGCAGCTACAGCGGAGGGACAAGCGGCTATGGCTACACCTTC	CASSYSGGTSGYGYTF
TRBD1	NA	TRBV2	TRBJ1-2	TGCGCCAGGAATCCGACAGGGGCTAACTATGGCTACACCTTC	CARNPTGANYGYTF
TRBD1	once	TRBV18	TRBJ1-5	TGTGCCAGCTCACTAGGGACAGGCGATCAGCCCCAGCATTTT	CASSLGTGDQPQHF
NA	NA	TRBV12-3/TRBV12-4	TRBJ2-3	TGTGCCAGCAGTTTGACGCGGGCTGGGCTCTTGAGGGCTAAAAGCACAGATACGCAGTATTTT	CASSLTRAGLLRAKSTDTQYF
NA	NA	TRBV6-6	TRBJ2-7	TGTGCCAGCAGTTACGGGGTATGGGAGCAGTACTTC	CASSYGVWEQYF
NA	NA	TRBV20-1	TRBJ1-6	TGCAGTGCTAGCGGGGGACACGATAATTCACCCCTCCACTTT	CSASGGHDNSPLHF
NA	NA	TRBV6-6	TRBJ1-5	TGTGCCAGCAGTTGGAAAGAACAGCCCCAGCATTTT	CASSWKEQPQHF
NA	few	TRBV7-2	TRBJ1-2	TGTGCCAGCAGCCCCGGCTGGGGTTCCAACTATGGCTACACCTTC	CASSPGWGSNYGYTF
NA	NA	TRBV6-6	TRBJ2-7	TGTGCCAGCAGTTACGGGGGAAAGGAGTACGAGCAGTACTTC	CASSYGGKEYEQYF
NA	NA	TRBV5-5	TRBJ1-5	TGTGCCAGCAGCTTGGGGGCGACGCTAAGCAATCAGCCCCAGCATTTT	CASSLGATLSNQPQHF
TRBD1	NA	TRBV5-5	TRBJ1-1	TGTGCCAGCAGCTCGATGCTGTCCCAGGGACAGGGGAACACTGAAGCTTTCTTT	CASSSMLSQGQGNTEAFF
NA	NA	TRBV27	TRBJ2-7	TGTGCCAGCAGGGGCCGGGGTCCCTACGAGCAGTACTTC	CASRGRGPYEQYF
NA	NA	TRBV28	TRBJ1-4	TGTGCCAGCAGCATACCGGGGGTCGGACTGTTTTTT	CASSIPGVGLFF
TRBD1	NA	TRBV5-1	TRBJ2-5	TGCGCCAGCAGCTTGGGGGCCGGGACAGGGGGACAAGAGACCCAGTACTTC	CASSLGAGTGGQETQYF
NA	NA	TRBV25-1	TRBJ1-1	TGTGCCAGCAGTTCCCTAAGCCGAGCTTTCTTT	CASSSLSRAFF